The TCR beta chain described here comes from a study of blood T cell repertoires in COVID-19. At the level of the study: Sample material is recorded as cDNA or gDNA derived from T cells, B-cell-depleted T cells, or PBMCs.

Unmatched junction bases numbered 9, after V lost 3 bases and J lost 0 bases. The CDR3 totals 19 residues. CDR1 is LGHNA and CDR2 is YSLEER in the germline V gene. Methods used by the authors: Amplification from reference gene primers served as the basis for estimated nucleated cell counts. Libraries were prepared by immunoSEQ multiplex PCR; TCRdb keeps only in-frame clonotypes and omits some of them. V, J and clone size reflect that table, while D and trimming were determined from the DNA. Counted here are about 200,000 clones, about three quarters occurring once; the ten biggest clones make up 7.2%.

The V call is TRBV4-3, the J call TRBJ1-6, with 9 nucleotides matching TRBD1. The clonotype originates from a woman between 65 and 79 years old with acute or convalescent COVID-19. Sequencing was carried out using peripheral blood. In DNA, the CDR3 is TGCGCCAGCAGCCAGTCTTTCGGGACAGGGAGCTCCTATAATTCACCCCTCCACTTT. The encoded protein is CASSQSFGTGSSYNSPLHF.